The following is a T cell receptor beta chain sequence with its context. The data were taken from a study of shared T cell receptors in the human thymus. The CDR3 is 16 amino acids. The germline gives CDR1 LGHNA, CDR2 YSLEER. Trimming stripped 1 base from V and 3 bases from J, with 16 bases between. Using immunoSEQ multiplex PCR, the repertoire was profiled, and TCRdb retains in-frame clones only, with some absent. The sample includes roughly 700,000 clones, roughly 90% of them seen just once. The same data also contributed to another study, on human thymus T cells. As that report states: It was from resections taken during corrective heart surgery that the thymus tissue came.

The source is a boy under two years old with a congenital heart defect. The J gene is TRBJ2-7, the V gene TRBV4-3, with D possibly being TRBD1 (7 bases). Material for sequencing was thymocytes. CDR3 residues: CASSQGAGQPHYEQYF. The CDR3 DNA is TGCGCCAGCAGCCAAGGCGCGGGACAGCCTCACTACGAGCAGTACTTC.